Below are 21 T cell receptor beta chains sequenced from a single sample in a study of long-term antiretroviral therapy in people with HIV. With survey level as its setting, the immunoSEQ assay was v3.0. Assay used: immunoSEQ multiplex PCR; TCRdb lists only in-frame clones, some missing. The sample includes tens of thousands of clones, roughly four fifths of them seen just once. Sequencing used unsorted PBMCs, obtained 0.3 years after starting antiretroviral therapy. The receptors were gathered from a man aged 18 to 29 with HIV.

This chain links TRBV19 with TRBJ2-7; D could derive from TRBD1 or TRBD2 (5 bases each). This CDR3 has 11 amino acids. Trimming removed 5 bases at V and 8 bases at J, with 10 bases between. In germline, CDR1 is LNHDA, CDR2 SQIVND (reference sequence). In DNA form, the CDR3 reads TGTGCCAGTAGTCTAAAGGGACAGCAGTACTTC. This translates into CASSLKGQQYF.

Here the CDR3 DNA reads TGTGCTAGTGGTTCGCGTGGTGGGGACGAGCAGTACTTC. Residues: CASGSRGGDEQYF. This chain joins TRBV12-5 and TRBJ2-7, with no clear D. The CDR3 has 13 amino acids. Per germline, CDR1 LGHNT and CDR2 FRNRAP. V was cut by 4 bases and J by 5 bases, with 12 bases left in between.

This clone was picked up one time. The chain is built from TRBV18 and TRBJ2-4, with D tentatively TRBD2 (5 bases). The germline CDR1 and CDR2 sequences are KGHSH and LQKENI. CDR3 size: 20 residues. Trimming cost V 1 base and J 0 bases, with 22 bases left between them. The CDR3 is CASSPRPMSGIRLAKNIQYF. CDR3 coding DNA: TGTGCCAGCTCACCACGCCCTATGTCGGGGATTAGACTAGCCAAAAACATTCAGTACTTC. Using reference TRBV18 and TRBJ2-4 for the parts outside the CDR3, the full variable domain is NAGVMQNPRHLVRRRGQEARLRCSPMKGHSHVYWYRQLPEEGLKFMVYLQKENIIDESGMPKERFSAEFPKEGPSILRIQQVVRGDSAAYFCASSPRPMSGIRLAKNIQYFGAGTRLSVL.

This sequence joins TRBV19 and TRBJ2-2; weak D call: TRBD1 (5 bases). The germline gives CDR1 LNHDA, CDR2 SQIVND (reference sequence). Trimming took 5 bases from V and 2 from J, leaving 18 bases between them. CDR3 length equals 17 residues. The CDR3 loop reads CASSSHAGFVNTGELFF. CDR3 in DNA: TGTGCCAGTAGTTCTCATGCAGGGTTTGTAAACACCGGGGAGCTGTTTTTT.

The chain uses TRBV6-6 and TRBJ2-1; perhaps TRBD2 as D (6 bases). The CDR3 covers 11 residues. V gave up 10 bases and J gave up 7 bases, with 11 bases separating them. Germline CDR1 MNHNY, CDR2 SVGAGI (reference sequence). This chain's CDR3 is CATLRENEQFF. DNA of the CDR3: TGTGCCACCTTACGGGAGAATGAGCAGTTCTTC.

The chain is built from TRBV9 and TRBJ2-2; possibly TRBD1 for D (5 bases). The germline V gene encodes CDR1 SGDLS and CDR2 YYNGEE. The CDR3 is 14 residues long. The V gene lost 0 bases and the J gene lost 6 bases, with 9 bases spanning the gap. As DNA, the CDR3 is TGTGCCAGCAGCGTAGTAGGGGTCCCCGGGGAGCTGTTTTTT. Amino acids: CASSVVGVPGELFF.

The V gene is TRBV5-1, the J gene TRBJ1-4; D is ambiguous. Looked up from germline, CDR1 is SGHRS and CDR2 is YFSETQ. V was trimmed by 0 bases and J by 8 bases, leaving 8 bases between them. The CDR3 runs 13 residues. The CDR3, as DNA: TGCGCCAGCAGCTTGGAAACGTACGAAAAACTGTTTTTT. Protein product: CASSLETYEKLFF.

The rearrangement uses TRBV2 and TRBJ2-1, with 7 positions matching TRBD2. Per the germline V gene, CDR1 is SNHLY and CDR2 is FYNNEI. The CDR3 is made up of 17 amino acids. Trimming at V came to 2 bases and at J to 2 bases, leaving 9 bases not matched to a gene. CDR3 in amino acids: CASSEIDPSGPYNEQFF. The CDR3 DNA is TGTGCCAGCAGTGAAATCGACCCTAGCGGTCCCTACAATGAGCAGTTCTTC. The entire variable domain, with the rest obtained from reference TRBV2 and TRBJ2-1, is as follows: EPEVTQTPSHQVTQMGQEVILRCVPISNHLYFYWYRQILGQKVEFLVSFYNNEISEKSEIFDDQFSVERPDGSNFTLKIRSTKLEDSAMYFCASSEIDPSGPYNEQFFGPGTRLTVL.

This clone appeared a few times. The chain links TRBV9 to TRBJ1-6; the D is unclear. Per the germline V gene, CDR1 is SGDLS and CDR2 is YYNGEE. The length of the CDR3 is 14 residues. V dropped 3 bases and J dropped 6 bases, with 10 bases sitting between them. The CDR3 sequence is CASSAHSGNSPLHF. CDR3 DNA sequence: TGTGCCAGCAGCGCCCATTCGGGTAATTCACCCCTCCACTTT.

V usage is TRBV7-9 and J usage is TRBJ2-7; D could derive from TRBD1 or TRBD2 (5 bases each). Trimming left V 3 bases short and J 3 bases short, with 18 bases between. Germline lookup yields CDR1 SEHNR and CDR2 FQNEAQ (reference sequence). The CDR3 length is 16 residues. In DNA form, the CDR3 reads TGTGCCAGCAGCTTTATAGGGGACGGCCAAATCTACGAGCAGTACTTC. Translation gives CASSFIGDGQIYEQYF.

J is TRBJ1-3 and V is TRBV4-3, with 8 bases matching TRBD1. V gave up 4 bases and J gave up 0 bases; unmatched junction bases: 2. Germline values: CDR1 LGHNA, CDR2 YSLEER. CDR3 size: 15 residues. Here the CDR3 reads CASSRDRNSGNTIYF. CDR3 DNA sequence: TGCGCCAGCAGCCGGGACAGGAACTCTGGAAACACCATATATTTT.

This rearrangement joins TRBV7-2 to TRBJ1-4; D is perhaps TRBD1 (5 bases). The CDR3 totals 15 residues. Germline CDR1 reads SGHTA; CDR2 reads FQGNSA. The V end was cut by 6 bases, the J end by 8 bases, with 19 bases between. CDR3 in amino acids: CASRPAGGRWEKLFF. CDR3 coding DNA: TGTGCCAGCAGGCCCGCGGGGGGACGGTGGGAAAAACTGTTTTTT. Using reference TRBV7-2 and TRBJ1-4 for the parts outside the CDR3, the full variable domain is GAGVSQSPSNKVTEKGKDVELRCDPISGHTALYWYRQSLGQGLEFLIYFQGNSAPDKSGLPSDRFSAERTGGSVSTLTIQRTQQEDSAVYLCASRPAGGRWEKLFFGSGTQLSVL.

The chain employs TRBV27 and TRBJ2-1; D gene unclear. V was cut by 6 bases and J by 12 bases, with 12 bases left in between. In germline, CDR1 is MNHEY, CDR2 SMNVEV (reference sequence). The CDR3 sequence is 11 residues long. CDR3 protein: CASRWARVQFF. CDR3 nucleotide sequence: TGTGCCAGCAGGTGGGCTAGGGTGCAGTTCTTC.

V and J are TRBV5-1 and TRBJ2-5, with a tentative D call TRBD2 (5 bases). V was shortened by 4 bases and J by 4 bases, with 14 bases between the two germline ends. The CDR3 runs to 14 residues. Germline-derived CDR1 and CDR2 are SGHRS and YFSETQ. The CDR3 DNA sequence: TGCGCCAGCAGCCTGGACCTTGCGGGAGAGACCCAGTACTTC. Protein product: CASSLDLAGETQYF.

The genes are TRBV10-1 and TRBJ2-1; 10 bases fit TRBD2. Looked up from germline, CDR1 is WNHNN and CDR2 is SYGVQD (reference sequence). This CDR3 region has 16 residues. After removal of 4 bases from V and 0 bases from J, the junction contained 3 bases not matched to a gene. CDR3 in amino acids: CASSGPSGSSYNEQFF. DNA of the CDR3: TGCGCCAGCAGTGGGCCTAGCGGGAGCTCCTACAATGAGCAGTTCTTC.

The chain uses TRBV19 and TRBJ2-3; TRBD1 or TRBD2 may be the D gene (6 bases each). The V and J ends lost 3 bases and 0 bases respectively, with 13 bases between them. The CDR3 runs to 16 residues. Germline loops: CDR1 LNHDA, CDR2 SQIVND (reference sequence). CDR3: CASSMSPGASTDTQYF. Written as DNA, the CDR3 is TGTGCCAGTAGTATGAGTCCGGGGGCTAGCACAGATACGCAGTATTTT.

V and J are TRBV2 and TRBJ2-3; 12 bases agree with TRBD2. V dropped 3 bases and J dropped 0; count of bases not matched to a gene: 13. Germline assignment: CDR1 SNHLY and CDR2 FYNNEI. This CDR3 is built from 20 residues. CDR3: CASSDPRTSGTPKSTDTQYF. CDR3 nucleotide sequence: TGTGCCAGCAGTGATCCCAGGACTAGCGGGACACCCAAAAGCACAGATACGCAGTATTTT.

This clone is a singleton in its sample. The chain has TRBV27 and TRBJ2-7; D perhaps matches TRBD1 (6 bases). This CDR3 has 14 residues. The ends were cut back, 6 bases at V and 7 bases at J, with 19 bases in the middle. Germline V gene sequence: CDR1 MNHEY, CDR2 SMNVEV (reference sequence). The CDR3 reads CASSPIGGGVEQYF. Here the CDR3 DNA reads TGTGCCAGCAGCCCTATTGGGGGCGGAGTTGAGCAGTACTTC.

For this clone: An end of the junction differs from the germline gene, which may be a read error. This sequence joins TRBV7-7 and TRBJ2-5, with 9 bases identical to TRBD2. This CDR3 contains 17 residues. Germline V CDR1 and CDR2: SSHAT, FNYEAQ (reference sequence). CDR3 region: CASSSGPSAGGEETQYF. CDR3 nucleotides: TGTGCTAGCAGCTCCGGTCCGTCAGCGGGGGGAGAAGAGACCCAGTACTTC.

This chain uses TRBV4-3 with TRBJ1-4, with D perhaps matching TRBD1 (6 bases). The CDR3 contains 17 residues. V was cut by 3 bases and J by 6 bases, with 20 bases left in between. Germline-derived CDR1 and CDR2 are LGHNA and YSLEER. The CDR3 spells CASSHDFQGNSDEKLFF. As DNA, the CDR3 is TGCGCCAGCAGCCATGATTTCCAGGGGAATTCGGATGAAAAACTGTTTTTT.

The V call is TRBV18, the J call TRBJ2-5, with D unresolved. Germline CDR1 reads KGHSH; CDR2 reads LQKENI. The length of the CDR3 is 13 residues. Trimming removed 3 bases from V and 0 bases from J, with 5 bases in between. Here the CDR3 reads CASSPQDQETQYF. The CDR3 DNA is TGTGCCAGCTCACCGCAAGACCAAGAGACCCAGTACTTC.